This TCR beta chain was sequenced during a study of cytomegalovirus exposure and HLA in healthy donors (dated by TCRdb to between 2016 and 2019). In terms of the full investigation: An earlier analysis of more than 550 of the donors reported around 280 Gb of sequence data and 117 million unique TCR beta sequences obtained from about 200 million T cells. About 300 gigabases of sequencing data and 70 million to 100 million unique TCR sequences were included in an early release covering about 600 HLA-typed donors. Of the roughly 430 genotyped donors, approximately 83% fell in the genetic ancestry cluster associated with self-reported Caucasian donors. The aim of the study was to test whether cataloging public T cell receptors could identify signatures of past pathogen exposure. The study profiled the T cell repertoires of hundreds of subjects by immunosequencing and related them to cytomegalovirus serostatus. A separate validation cohort of 100 to 150 different subjects was used in addition to the approximately 640-subject first cohort. High-throughput TCR immunosequencing, statistical association of individual TCRs with disease status, and machine learning were combined to predict cytomegalovirus infection status. To study patterns of TCR occurrence, a later analysis re-analyzed previously published TCR beta repertoires from 700 or so donors and added high-resolution HLA genotyping. The later analysis used no new phenotypic data to find candidate immune exposures, relying instead on TCR beta sequences and their occurrence across donors. To decide whether each TCR beta V gene segment behaved as functional or pseudogenic, an earlier analysis of some 600 of the donors relied on high-throughput TCR beta sequencing. Donor age, sex, ethnicity and CMV serostatus were compiled together with the repertoire data. A later genetic analysis took genome-wide SNP genotypes for about 55% of the roughly 700 donors and used that subset as a discovery cohort. All discovery cohort repertoires had been generated on a single sequencing platform. Class I and class II HLA loci were covered by the typing at four-digit resolution. Typing coverage differed by locus: A, B, C, DRB1 and DQB1 were typed in roughly 620-640 donors, DQA1 in roughly 500, DPA1 in 600 to 610, and DPB1 in 472. About five DR-DQ haplotypes were handled as single units for association and clustering because linkage in the cohort was strong. Across around 400 genotyped donors of the cohort, an average of approximately 220,000 unique TCR beta nucleotide sequences per donor were sequenced, and roughly a sixth of those sequences were non-productive. The study at large found these results: A cluster of highly shared sequence variants was judged likely to represent a technical artifact of the sequencing pipeline. According to a later analysis, TCR association rates differed among HLA loci, with DRB1 alleles showing the most associated TCRs and HLA-C alleles showing the fewest. The classifier was reported to diagnose cytomegalovirus status with high specificity and sensitivity in both the original cohort and the validation cohort. A total of 164 TCR beta chains were listed by the study as associated with cytomegalovirus. A further reported finding was that TCR beta sequences accurately predicted the HLA-A and HLA-B alleles for most subjects in the first cohort. A later analysis reported that several top co-occurrence clusters appeared linked to parvovirus B19, influenza, CMV and Epstein-Barr virus. Broadly in line with IMGT annotations, most TCR beta V segments showed up in productive rearrangements about 87% or about 30% of the time in an earlier analysis of 587 of the donors. Because HLA typing was unavailable for some donors at each locus, only the typed subset was used in association tests. The presence/absence analyses assumed that sequencing depth was roughly uniform across donors, and that assumption may not be true. In vitro tests confirmed that three of the cytomegalovirus-associated TCR beta chains recognize cytomegalovirus antigens. Across donors, most TCR sequences were observed very rarely, whereas some public TCRs were present in many individuals. The earlier analysis of approximately 560 of the donors excluded roughly 17 rarely observed V segments, including chromosome 9 orphons, because counts were too low. Strong co-occurrence of HLA alleles, especially DR and DQ, made assigning TCR associations to individual alleles difficult. According to a later genetic analysis, donors in an Asian-associated ancestry cluster had fewer N-insertions in productive TCRs than the approximately 630-donor mean. CMV serostatus was the only immune exposure information available for the cohort. In a later analysis, most CMV-associated TCR beta chains were found to appear HLA-restricted, with HLA associations seemingly driven largely by CMV exposure. According to the authors, the approach could potentially be generalized to other disease states and immunological phenotypes. In a later genetic analysis, a missense DCLRE1C variant was associated with V-gene and J-gene trimming of TCR beta chains, and the association was replicated in an independent cohort. Specific HLA alleles were associated with 15,000 to 20,000 TCR beta sequences at a false discovery rate of 0.05 in a later analysis. A later analysis found that HLA-associated TCR beta chains were more clonally expanded and had lower generation probabilities than equally common non-associated chains. In this cohort, only TCR beta chains were sequenced, and detectable features were limited by the absence of alpha or paired-chain data. Correlated functional status among segregating V segments might be attributable to linkage disequilibrium, but an unknown experimental factor could not be ruled out.

This clone was seen more than once but under ten times. Its antigen is currently not known. One base away there is no much larger clone; base qualities are not given. Library preparation used the immunoSEQ multiplex PCR assay. For the multiplex PCR, a mixture combining 60 forward primers for TCR Vbeta segments and 13 reverse primers for TCR Jbeta segments was used. Amplification of the CDR3 region of rearranged TCR beta genes was performed with a multiplex PCR assay on genomic DNA. The amplified TCR beta libraries were sequenced on the Illumina HiSeq System as 87-base-pair reads. Processing in the source paper ran as follows. Across the 600 to 700 repertoires, a later analysis counted approximately 83 million unique TCR beta chains, approximately 10 million of which were shared by at least two donors. Raw reads were error-corrected and collapsed into unique sequences with a nearest-neighbor algorithm that merged closely related sequences to remove PCR and sequencing errors. V, D and J gene segments were assigned by aligning CDR3 sequences to IMGT reference sequences. For a sequence to be retained, a match of at least six nucleotides was required to both a V gene segment and a J gene segment. A rearrangement counted as productive if the CDR3 had no stop codons and remained in frame with V and J, and every other rearrangement counted as non-productive. CDR3 was defined according to IMGT convention as the region running from the second conserved V-encoded cysteine to the conserved J-encoded phenylalanine. The earlier analysis of about 500 of the donors excluded sequences that lacked an unambiguous match to a single V gene segment. In an earlier analysis of approximately 590 of the donors, V segments were called functional above 56.7% productive rearrangements and were called segregating when the between-donor standard deviation exceeded 5%. A statistical classification framework was developed to diagnose cytomegalovirus status using the catalog of TCR beta chain sequences. In a later analysis, TCR nucleotide sequences were compared against IMGT/GENE-DB human TR gene sequences so that V and J genes could be assigned. The TCRdist pipeline was used in a later analysis to assign CDR3 sequences and most-parsimonious VDJ recombination scenarios. In a later analysis, every TCR beta chain was defined by the combination of its CDR3 amino acid sequence and its V-gene family, and reads without a unique V-gene family were dropped. As a way to deal with suspected cross-contamination and a sequencing artifact, a later analysis dropped approximately 590 nucleotide sequences that were highly shared and had low generation probability. For each public chain, a later analysis derived a clonal expansion index from normalized ranks of inferred template counts within each repertoire. Generation probabilities in a later analysis came from a VDJ recombination model fitted to out-of-frame rearrangements, and those results were checked against IGoR. A later analysis scored TCR-TCR, TCR-HLA and TCR-CMV co-occurrence with hypergeometric tests, applying a repertoire-size bias correction to TCR pairs. To estimate false discovery rates, a later analysis permuted the HLA or CMV assignments 20 times. In a later analysis, co-occurring TCRs were grouped using DBSCAN, with TCRdist sequence similarity added in when clustering inside HLA-allele-positive subsets. Co-occurrence clustering excluded repertoires with fewer than 30,000 or more than 120,000 public chains, plus five with anomalous nucleotide sharing. TCRdb's version of the immuneACCESS table is confined to in-frame rearrangements and falls short of the full clone set. An unresolved V gene accounts for under half of the shortfall where checked; the remainder is of unknown origin. V and J calls and clone size come straight from that table; D and trimming were deduced from the DNA. Here the sample has about 150,000 clones; around three fifths occur a single time. Of the sample, about 1.8% falls within the top ten clones.

The cohort was made up of several hundred healthy bone marrow donors. At the time of sampling, all cohort members were nominally healthy, though unrecorded immune exposures were likely present. The donor tested CMV seronegative, placing the donor among the 350 or so seronegative members of the cohort. Each donor provided a peripheral blood sample, and peripheral blood mononuclear cells were used for TCR beta sequencing. Genomic DNA was extracted from the blood cell samples with the Qiagen DNeasy Blood Extraction Kit. The receptor was derived from a male donor in good health and CMV-seronegative. Input material: PBMCs.

The CDR3 loop reads CASSLPVGGTAEQYF. The DNA sequence is as follows: TGTGCCAGCAGCTTGCCTGTGGGGGGGACGGCCGAGCAGTACTTC. The rearranged chain carries TRBV5-6 and TRBJ2-7; TRBD2 lines up with 7 middle nucleotides. There are 15 amino acids in the CDR3, from cysteine to phenylalanine inclusive. Solely the CDR3 DNA is kept, with 45 bases framed from the first base. V trim: 1 base; J trim: 6 bases; unmatched bases: 10. The germline V gene gives CDR1 as SGHDT and CDR2 as YYEEEE.